The 10 T cell receptor beta chains reported below all come from one sample, sequenced in a study of shared clonotypes between healthy human individuals. The naive CD8 subset, CD45RO-negative cells positively selected for CCR7, excluded terminally differentiated effector memory CD45RA+ cells. Sequencing was performed with immunoSEQ multiplex PCR; in TCRdb, only in-frame clones are kept and a portion is missing. Of hundreds of thousands of clones listed, roughly 95% are singletons. Sequencing input: naive CD8+ T cells sorted from blood. The receptors originated from a woman aged 25 to 39 in good health.

The chain joins TRBV4-1 to TRBJ2-7; D is perhaps TRBD2 (6 bases). The ends were cut back, 3 bases at V and 2 bases at J, with 8 bases in the middle. CDR1 MGHRA and CDR2 YSYEKL come from the germline V gene. This CDR3 has 13 residues. This CDR3 reads CASSHRLAYEQYF. CDR3 bases: TGCGCCAGCAGCCACAGACTAGCCTACGAGCAGTACTTC.

This rearrangement joins TRBV10-2 to TRBJ2-5; D is undetermined. In germline, CDR1 is WSHSY, CDR2 SAAADI. This CDR3 has 13 residues. V was clipped by 3 bases and J by 1 base, with 6 bases between them. CDR3 loop: CASSEQLQETQYF. As DNA, the CDR3 is TGCGCCAGCAGTGAACAGCTCCAAGAGACCCAGTACTTC.

The rearrangement joins TRBV4-2 to TRBJ1-2; 8 bases align to TRBD1. This CDR3 is 15 amino acids long. The trim removed 0 bases at V and 4 bases at J, leaving 4 bases unmatched. Germline V gene data show CDR1 as LGHNA and CDR2 as YNFKEQ. The CDR3 sequence is CASSQERTGTYGYTF. CDR3 nucleotides: TGTGCCAGCAGCCAAGAGAGGACAGGGACCTATGGCTACACCTTC.

This clone has only one observation. The genes are TRBV19 and TRBJ2-2; the D is unclear. The CDR3 covers 12 residues. CDR1 is LNHDA, CDR2 SQIVND, per germline (reference sequence). V was shortened by 7 bases and J by 6 bases, with 9 bases between the two germline ends. DNA for the CDR3: TGTGCCAGTACCATGAAGCCCGGGGAGCTGTTTTTT. Translated: CASTMKPGELFF.

V is TRBV7-2 and J is TRBJ2-3; 11 nucleotides agree with TRBD2. Germline loops: CDR1 SGHTA, CDR2 FQGNSA. The CDR3 spans 16 residues. V dropped 5 bases and J dropped 6; count of bases not matched to a gene: 10. The CDR3 here is CASSLWTSGLHDTQYF. Here the CDR3 DNA reads TGTGCCAGCAGCCTATGGACTAGCGGGCTCCATGATACGCAGTATTTT.

The rearrangement uses TRBV21-1 and TRBJ1-1; the D call TRBD1 from the table was never checked on the DNA. TRBV21-1 is reported as a pseudogene. The CDR3 totals 19 residues. The CDR3 protein is CASSKASRQGASQQAVAFF. CDR3 in DNA: TGTGCCAGCAGCAAAGCGTCGAGACAGGGGGCCTCTCAACAGGCTGTGGCTTTCTTT.

The V and J genes are TRBV7-6 and TRBJ2-7, with 8 bases matching TRBD2. CDR1 and CDR2 from the germline V gene are SGHVS and FNYEAQ. This CDR3 is 15 amino acids long. After removal of 1 base from V and 3 bases from J, the junction contained 5 bases not matched to a gene. CDR3 amino acids: CASSLGTGGNYEQYF. In DNA form, the CDR3 reads TGTGCCAGCAGCTTAGGGACGGGAGGGAACTACGAGCAGTACTTC. The whole variable domain, filled in from reference TRBV7-6 and TRBJ2-7, reads GAGVSQSPRYKVTKRGQDVALRCDPISGHVSLYWYRQALGQGPEFLTYFNYEAQQDKSGLPNDRFSAERPEGSISTLTIQRTEQRDSAMYRCASSLGTGGNYEQYFGPGTRLTVT.

The V and J genes are TRBV30 and TRBJ2-7; 9 bases align to TRBD2. The CDR3 is 14 residues long. The junction had 8 bases not matched to a gene; V was cut back by 1 base and J by 7 bases. CDR1 is GTSNPN, CDR2 SVGIG, per germline (reference sequence). The DNA of the CDR3 is TGTGCCTGGAGTGGGGTAGCGGGAGTGGGGGAGCAGTACTTC. It encodes CAWSGVAGVGEQYF.

The chain couples TRBV2 to TRBJ2-7; no firm D call. The germline V gene encodes CDR1 SNHLY and CDR2 FYNNEI. V gave up 4 bases and J gave up 2 bases, with 12 bases separating them. The CDR3 length is 14 residues. Here the CDR3 reads CASSAAAAAYEQYF. The CDR3 bases are TGTGCCAGCAGTGCAGCAGCTGCCGCCTACGAGCAGTACTTC.

The rearrangement joins TRBV29-1 to TRBJ1-4, with D hard to call. Per germline, CDR1 SQVTM and CDR2 ANQGSEA. Deletions cut 6 bases from V and 8 bases from J, with 16 bases between. This CDR3 has 13 residues. As DNA, the CDR3 is TGCAGCGTGCTATTAACTGGCGCAGAAAAACTGTTTTTT. The encoded protein is CSVLLTGAEKLFF. Using reference TRBV29-1 and TRBJ1-4 for the parts outside the CDR3, the full variable domain is SAVISQKPSRDICQRGTSLTIQCQVDSQVTMMFWYRQQPGQSLTLIATANQGSEATYESGFVIDKFPISRPNLTFSTLTVSNMSPEDSSIYLCSVLLTGAEKLFFGSGTQLSVL.